Listed below are T cell receptor beta chains from one sample, sequenced in a study of vaccination effects on CD4 cells after COVID-19. Measured with immunoSEQ multiplex PCR; TCRdb has only the in-frame clones, and not every one. Counted here are about 30,000 clones, less than 75% occurring once; the ten biggest clones make up 9.9%. No antigen has been identified for these receptors. Source: CD4+ T cells from PBMCs cultured without peptide, taken before COVID-19 vaccination. These receptors were collected from a human donor who received a COVID-19 vaccine. Both conserved end residues are part of each CDR3. Each record gives: J gene, clone size, V gene, D gene, CDR3 DNA, CDR3 protein. A D gene is named only where the DNA matches it firmly. Clone size is not always given. Where it is, it says once, few, many or a class for expanded clones.

J: TRBJ2-3; size: NA; V: TRBV11-3; D: NA; DNA: TGTGCCAGCAGCTCTCGGATTGGTATCACAGATACGCAGTATTTT; CDR3: CASSSRIGITDTQYF
J: TRBJ1-1; size: few; V: TRBV3-1/TRBV3-2; D: NA; DNA: TGTGCCAGCAGCCCGGACTCGAACACTGAAGCTTTCTTT; CDR3: CASSPDSNTEAFF
J: TRBJ2-2; size: NA; V: TRBV4-1; D: TRBD1; DNA: TGCGCCAGCAGAACACTGGCCGGAGACAGGGGGAACACCGGGGAGCTGTTTTTT; CDR3: CASRTLAGDRGNTGELFF
J: TRBJ2-3; size: NA; V: TRBV7-2; D: TRBD2; DNA: TGTGCCAGCAGCCCCCGTCCGACTAGCAGCACAGATACGCAGTATTTT; CDR3: CASSPRPTSSTDTQYF
J: TRBJ2-3; size: NA; V: TRBV6-6; D: NA; DNA: TGTGCCAGCAGTTACTCGCTAGATACGCAGTATTTT; CDR3: CASSYSLDTQYF
J: TRBJ2-7; size: NA; V: TRBV4-2; D: TRBD2; DNA: TGTGCCAGCAGCCAAGACGGGGGGTGGGTCTACGAGCAGTACTTC; CDR3: CASSQDGGWVYEQYF
J: TRBJ2-2; size: medium-sized; V: TRBV19; D: NA; DNA: TGTGCCAGTTCCACCTTCCCCGGGGAGCTGTTTTTT; CDR3: CASSTFPGELFF
J: TRBJ1-5; size: NA; V: TRBV2; D: NA; DNA: TGTGCCAGCAGTCCCCCGGGTCAGCCCCAGCATTTT; CDR3: CASSPPGQPQHF
J: TRBJ2-7; size: NA; V: TRBV10-1; D: NA; DNA: TGCGCCAGCAGTGTGGCCGGGGGATCCTACGAGCAGTACTTC; CDR3: CASSVAGGSYEQYF
J: TRBJ1-2; size: NA; V: TRBV25-1; D: NA; DNA: TGTGCCAGCAGTATAGGGCAGGCAGACTATGGCTACACCTTC; CDR3: CASSIGQADYGYTF
J: TRBJ2-7; size: NA; V: TRBV3-1/TRBV3-2; D: NA; DNA: TGTGCCAGCAGCCAGGCAGACAGATACGAGCAGTACTTC; CDR3: CASSQADRYEQYF
J: TRBJ1-1; size: NA; V: TRBV29-1; D: NA; DNA: TGCAGCGTTGAATCCCAGCTGATGGGCGAAGCTTTCTTT; CDR3: CSVESQLMGEAFF
J: TRBJ2-2; size: NA; V: TRBV29-1; D: TRBD1; DNA: TGCAGCGTTGACAGGGGGGGGACAGGGACCGCCGGGGAGCTGTTTTTT; CDR3: CSVDRGGTGTAGELFF
J: TRBJ1-5; size: once; V: TRBV6-5; D: NA; DNA: TGTGCCAGCAGTACCCTTCTGGGGGGAGGGCAGCCCCAGCATTTT; CDR3: CASSTLLGGGQPQHF
J: TRBJ2-7; size: few; V: TRBV10-3; D: NA; DNA: TGTGCCATCAGTGAGTCGCCTCCTTCCGGGACCCTCTACGAGCAGTACTTC; CDR3: CAISESPPSGTLYEQYF
J: TRBJ2-5; size: NA; V: TRBV19; D: TRBD2; DNA: TGTGCCAGTAGTCCTAGCGGGATACAGGCAGAGACCCAGTACTTC; CDR3: CASSPSGIQAETQYF
J: TRBJ1-2; size: NA; V: TRBV5-5; D: TRBD1; DNA: TGTGCCAGCAGCCCGGCTGACAGGGGTCCCTATGGCTACACCTTC; CDR3: CASSPADRGPYGYTF
J: TRBJ1-3; size: NA; V: TRBV6-5; D: TRBD1; DNA: TGTGCCAGCAGGGGGACAGGGGGCTTGGAAAACACCATATATTTT; CDR3: CASRGTGGLENTIYF
J: TRBJ2-2; size: NA; V: TRBV19; D: NA; DNA: TGTGCCAGTAGTCCGCGTGGCAGCAGGGCGGCCGGGGAGCTGTTTTTT; CDR3: CASSPRGSRAAGELFF
J: TRBJ2-7; size: once; V: TRBV15; D: TRBD1; DNA: TGTGCCACCAGCAGAGACAGGGGGACCTACGAGCAGTACTTC; CDR3: CATSRDRGTYEQYF
J: TRBJ1-6; size: few; V: TRBV27; D: TRBD1; DNA: TGTGCCAGCAGTTGGGGGACAGACAATTCACCCCTCCACTTT; CDR3: CASSWGTDNSPLHF
J: TRBJ2-6; size: NA; V: TRBV27; D: NA; DNA: TGTGCCAGCAGCGGGATCTCTGGGGCCAACGTCCTGACTTTC; CDR3: CASSGISGANVLTF
J: TRBJ2-5; size: NA; V: TRBV7-8; D: NA; DNA: TGTGCCAGCAGCTTAGCACAGGTTAGAGAGACCCAGTACTTC; CDR3: CASSLAQVRETQYF
J: TRBJ2-7; size: NA; V: TRBV6-2/TRBV6-3; D: TRBD2; DNA: TGTGCCAGCAGCCCTGGGACTAGCGGGGGCCCGAGCTCCTACGAGCAGTACTTC; CDR3: CASSPGTSGGPSSYEQYF
J: TRBJ1-5; size: NA; V: TRBV6-1; D: NA; DNA: TGTGCCAGCAGTGAAGTTGGACCCAGCAATCAGCCCCAGCATTTT; CDR3: CASSEVGPSNQPQHF
J: TRBJ1-2; size: NA; V: TRBV6-5; D: NA; DNA: TGTGCCAGCAGGACCCCGGGATCCAACTATGGCTACACCTTC; CDR3: CASRTPGSNYGYTF
J: TRBJ2-2; size: NA; V: TRBV11-2; D: TRBD2; DNA: TGTGCCAGCAGCCTAACTAAGGGACTAGCAGACACCGGGGAGCTGTTTTTT; CDR3: CASSLTKGLADTGELFF
J: TRBJ2-7; size: NA; V: TRBV6-5; D: NA; DNA: TGTGCCAGCAGACAGGGAATTGCCTACGAGCAGTACTTC; CDR3: CASRQGIAYEQYF
J: TRBJ2-2; size: NA; V: TRBV11-3; D: NA; DNA: TGTGCCAGTGCTGGTGGGAGCACCGGGGAGCTGTTTTTT; CDR3: CASAGGSTGELFF
J: TRBJ2-5; size: NA; V: TRBV19; D: NA; DNA: TGTGCCAGTAGTATAGATGGGGAAGAGACCCAGTACTTC; CDR3: CASSIDGEETQYF
J: TRBJ1-6; size: few; V: TRBV14; D: NA; DNA: TGTGCCAGCAGCCAAGTGGCGTCGCCCCTCCACTTT; CDR3: CASSQVASPLHF
J: TRBJ2-7; size: few; V: TRBV6-5; D: NA; DNA: TGTGCCAGCAGTTCATCCTGGAGGGGTGACTACGAGCAGTACTTC; CDR3: CASSSSWRGDYEQYF
J: TRBJ2-1; size: NA; V: TRBV3-1/TRBV3-2; D: TRBD2; DNA: TGTGCCAGCAGCCAAGGTGGGACTAGTTGGCCCCCTGAGCAGTTCTTC; CDR3: CASSQGGTSWPPEQFF
J: TRBJ2-5; size: NA; V: TRBV7-9; D: NA; DNA: TGTGCCAGCAGCCAAAGACAGGCCCTAAGGAACCAAGAGACCCAGTACTTC; CDR3: CASSQRQALRNQETQYF
J: TRBJ2-3; size: NA; V: TRBV7-9; D: TRBD2; DNA: TGTGCCAGCAGTTCCTCGACTAGCTCGGTAGATACGCAGTATTTT; CDR3: CASSSSTSSVDTQYF
J: TRBJ2-1; size: NA; V: TRBV5-1; D: TRBD2; DNA: TGCGCCAGCAGGAGCGGGGGGGCCCACAATGAGCAGTTCTTC; CDR3: CASRSGGAHNEQFF
J: TRBJ1-1; size: few; V: TRBV11-3; D: NA; DNA: TGTGCCAGCAGCTTAGCTTCAAGCACTGAAGCTTTCTTT; CDR3: CASSLASSTEAFF
J: TRBJ2-3; size: NA; V: TRBV5-1; D: NA; DNA: TGCGCCAGCAGCCCGACAGCCGGCAGGGGAGATACGCAGTATTTT; CDR3: CASSPTAGRGDTQYF
J: TRBJ2-7; size: NA; V: TRBV10-3; D: TRBD1; DNA: TGTGCCATCAGCTCAGGGACAGTCGTCGGCGAGCAGTACTTC; CDR3: CAISSGTVVGEQYF
J: TRBJ2-7; size: NA; V: TRBV29-1; D: NA; DNA: TGCAGCGTGACAGGACGTGGCTCCTACGAGCAGTACTTC; CDR3: CSVTGRGSYEQYF
J: TRBJ2-5; size: NA; V: TRBV2; D: NA; DNA: TGTGCCAGCAGTGACGTACTTCGCGCGGAGGAGACCCAGTACTTC; CDR3: CASSDVLRAEETQYF
J: TRBJ2-7; size: NA; V: TRBV7-2; D: TRBD2; DNA: TGTGCCAGCAGCTTGGCTAGCGGGGGGGCGTCCTACGAGCAGTACTTC; CDR3: CASSLASGGASYEQYF
J: TRBJ1-5; size: few; V: TRBV19; D: TRBD1; DNA: TGTGCCAGCAGGGGGTTTAGCGATCAGCCCCAGCATTTT; CDR3: CASRGFSDQPQHF
J: TRBJ1-5; size: NA; V: TRBV4-1; D: NA; DNA: TGCGCCAGCAGCCAAGGAGGCTCCAATCAGCCCCAGCATTTT; CDR3: CASSQGGSNQPQHF
J: TRBJ2-1; size: NA; V: TRBV7-9; D: TRBD2; DNA: TGTGCCAGCAGCAGGCCGCATGGGCGGGGGGGATACAATGAGCAGTTCTTC; CDR3: CASSRPHGRGGYNEQFF
J: TRBJ1-4; size: NA; V: TRBV3-1/TRBV3-2; D: NA; DNA: TGTGCCAGCAGCCGGAGAGGTGAAAAACTGTTTTTT; CDR3: CASSRRGEKLFF